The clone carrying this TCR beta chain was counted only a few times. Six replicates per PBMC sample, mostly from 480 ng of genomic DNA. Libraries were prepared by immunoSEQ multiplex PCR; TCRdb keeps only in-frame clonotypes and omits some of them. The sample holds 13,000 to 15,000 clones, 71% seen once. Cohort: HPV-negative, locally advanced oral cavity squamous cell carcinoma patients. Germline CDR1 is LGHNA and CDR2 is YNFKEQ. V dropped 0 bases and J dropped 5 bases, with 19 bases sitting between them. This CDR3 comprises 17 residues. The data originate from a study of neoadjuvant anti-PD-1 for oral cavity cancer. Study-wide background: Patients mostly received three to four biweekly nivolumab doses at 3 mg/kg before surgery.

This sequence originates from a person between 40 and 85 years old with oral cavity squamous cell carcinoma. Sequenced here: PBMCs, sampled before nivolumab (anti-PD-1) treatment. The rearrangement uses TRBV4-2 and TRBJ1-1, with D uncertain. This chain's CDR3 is CASSQDHFDRGRTEAFF. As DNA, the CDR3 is TGTGCCAGCAGCCAAGATCATTTTGATCGGGGAAGGACTGAAGCTTTCTTT.